Here is one TCR beta chain with its context. What this receptor recognizes is not known. One base away there is no much larger clone; base qualities are not given. The record originates from a study of cytomegalovirus exposure and HLA in healthy donors (dated by TCRdb to the late 2010s). For context, the study as a whole: According to an earlier analysis of 587 of the donors, about 179 million T cells yielded roughly 110 million unique TCR beta sequences and less than 300 Gb of sequence data. The genetic ancestry cluster associated with self-reported Caucasian donors included roughly four fifths of the 300 to 450 genotyped donors. A later analysis re-examined previously published TCR beta repertoires from hundreds of donors and added high-resolution HLA genotyping to investigate patterns of TCR occurrence. HLA typing included class I and class II loci at four-digit resolution. Donor age, sex, ethnicity and CMV serostatus were compiled together with the repertoire data. The study aimed to test whether signatures of past pathogen exposure could be identified by cataloging public T cell receptors. A later genetic analysis took genome-wide SNP genotypes for about 65% of the 666 donors and used that subset as a discovery cohort. In addition to the first cohort of hundreds of subjects, a separate validation cohort of 130 or so different subjects was used. An early release covering roughly 640 HLA-typed donors comprised roughly 300 gigabases of sequencing data and tens of millions of unique TCR sequences. The study combined high-throughput TCR immunosequencing, statistical association of individual TCRs with disease status, and machine learning to predict cytomegalovirus infection status. Rather than drawing on any new phenotypic data, the later analysis identified candidate immune exposures from TCR beta sequences and the way those sequences occurred across donors. Among 300 to 500 genotyped donors of the cohort, an average of roughly 230,000 unique TCR beta nucleotide sequences was sequenced per donor, of which about 18% were non-productive. About five DR-DQ haplotypes were treated as single units for association and clustering because of strong linkage in the cohort. Every discovery cohort repertoire had been produced on one sequencing platform. An earlier analysis of around 540 of the donors applied high-throughput TCR beta sequencing to assess whether each TCR beta V gene segment acted as functional or pseudogenic. The study profiled the T cell repertoires of hundreds of subjects by immunosequencing and related them to cytomegalovirus serostatus. Typing coverage differed by locus: A, B, C, DRB1 and DQB1 were typed in about 620-630 donors, DQA1 in about 560, DPA1 in 600 to 610, and DPB1 in 400 to 490. Results the study describes overall, beyond this receptor: Because HLA typing was unavailable for some donors at each locus, only the typed subset was used in association tests. In a later analysis, most CMV-associated TCR beta chains were found to appear HLA-restricted, with HLA associations seemingly driven largely by CMV exposure. This cohort had only TCR beta chains sequenced, and the lack of alpha or paired-chain data limited which features could be detected. Linkage disequilibrium might explain the correlated functional status among segregating V segments, but an unknown experimental factor could not be excluded. Roughly uniform sequencing depth across donors was assumed in presence/absence analyses, although this assumption may not hold. Most TCR sequences were observed very rarely across donors, whereas some public TCRs were present in many individuals. In a later analysis, around 17,000 TCR beta sequences were associated with specific HLA alleles at a false discovery rate of 0.05. A later genetic analysis associated a missense DCLRE1C variant with V-gene and J-gene trimming of TCR beta chains, and an independent cohort replicated the association. A few of the identified cytomegalovirus-associated TCR beta chains were confirmed in vitro to be specific for cytomegalovirus antigens. In a later analysis, HLA-associated TCR beta chains were found to be more clonally expanded and to have lower generation probabilities than equally common non-associated chains. According to a later analysis, parvovirus B19, influenza, CMV and Epstein-Barr virus appeared linked to several top co-occurrence clusters. A later analysis found that TCR association rates varied across HLA loci, with DRB1 alleles showing the most associated TCRs and HLA-C alleles the fewest. A cluster of highly shared sequence variants was judged likely to represent a technical artifact of the sequencing pipeline. According to a later genetic analysis, donors in an Asian-associated ancestry cluster had fewer N-insertions in productive TCRs than the approximately 700-donor mean. Broadly in line with IMGT annotations, most TCR beta V segments showed up in productive rearrangements about 87% or about 30% of the time in an earlier analysis of 450 to 600 of the donors. The classifier was reported to diagnose cytomegalovirus status with high specificity and sensitivity in both the original cohort and the validation cohort. Strong co-occurrence of HLA alleles, especially DR and DQ, made assigning TCR associations to individual alleles difficult. A further reported finding was that TCR beta sequences accurately predicted the HLA-A and HLA-B alleles for most subjects in the first cohort. The authors suggested that the approach could potentially be generalized to other disease states and immunological phenotypes. Because counts were too low, fewer than 20 rarely observed V segments, including chromosome 9 orphons, were excluded from the earlier analysis of 587 of the donors. The only immune exposure information available for the cohort was CMV serostatus. In the study, around 150 TCR beta chains were listed as associated with cytomegalovirus.

The cohort comprised fewer than 700 healthy bone marrow donors. At the time of sampling, all cohort members were nominally healthy, though unrecorded immune exposures were likely present. The donor tested CMV seropositive, placing the donor among the approximately 290 seropositive members of the cohort. Each donor provided a peripheral blood sample, and peripheral blood mononuclear cells were used for TCR beta sequencing. The Qiagen DNeasy Blood Extraction Kit was used to extract genomic DNA from the blood cell samples. Libraries were prepared through the immunoSEQ multiplex PCR assay. A mixture of 60 forward primers for TCR Vbeta segments and 13 reverse primers for TCR Jbeta segments was used in the multiplex PCR. A multiplex PCR assay on genomic DNA amplified the CDR3 region of rearranged TCR beta genes. Amplified TCR beta libraries were sequenced as 87-base-pair reads on the Illumina HiSeq System. From the authors' description of their analysis: A later analysis tallied 75 million to 85 million unique TCR beta chains across the 700 or so repertoires, and 10 million to 11 million of those chains were shared by two or more donors. To remove PCR and sequencing errors, raw reads were error-corrected and collapsed into unique sequences using a nearest-neighbor algorithm that merged closely related sequences. V, D and J gene segments were assigned by aligning CDR3 sequences to IMGT reference sequences. For a sequence to be retained, a match of at least six nucleotides was required to both a V gene segment and a J gene segment. Rearrangements were classified as productive when the CDR3 lacked stop codons and remained in frame with V and J, and all other rearrangements were classified as non-productive. CDR3 was defined according to IMGT convention as the region running from the second conserved V-encoded cysteine to the conserved J-encoded phenylalanine. The earlier analysis of roughly 590 of the donors excluded any sequence lacking an unambiguous match to a single V gene segment. In an earlier analysis of approximately 500 of the donors, a V segment was called functional when productive rearrangements were above 56.7%, and segregating when the standard deviation between donors exceeded 5%. A statistical classification framework was built to diagnose cytomegalovirus status from the catalog of TCR beta chain sequences. In a later analysis, V and J genes were assigned by comparing TCR nucleotide sequences against IMGT/GENE-DB human TR gene sequences. The TCRdist pipeline was used in a later analysis to assign CDR3 sequences and most-parsimonious VDJ recombination scenarios. In a later analysis, each TCR beta chain was defined by its CDR3 amino acid sequence together with its V-gene family, and reads without a unique V-gene family were excluded. In a later analysis, approximately 590 highly shared, low-generation-probability nucleotide sequences were removed to address suspected cross-contamination and a sequencing artifact. A later analysis calculated a clonal expansion index for each public chain from normalized within-repertoire ranks of inferred template counts. In a later analysis, generation probabilities were computed using a VDJ recombination model fitted to out-of-frame rearrangements, and the results were checked against IGoR. A later analysis scored TCR-TCR, TCR-HLA and TCR-CMV co-occurrence with hypergeometric tests, applying a repertoire-size bias correction to TCR pairs. To estimate false discovery rates, a later analysis permuted the HLA or CMV assignments 20 times. In a later analysis, co-occurring TCRs were grouped with DBSCAN, and TCRdist sequence similarity was added when clustering was performed within HLA-allele-positive subsets. Repertoires with fewer than 30,000 or more than 120,000 public chains were left out of co-occurrence clustering, as were four to six repertoires with anomalous nucleotide sharing. In its TCRdb copy, this immuneACCESS table keeps in-frame sequences only and misses some clones. Where compared with another copy, unresolved V genes explain less than half of these, and the others have no known cause. Clone size and the V and J calls come from that table; the DNA yielded D and trimming. For this sample there are about 190,000 clones; around 75% appear just once. The ten largest clonotypes hold approximately 5.4% of the sample.

The material sequenced was PBMCs. This TCR was sampled from a woman younger than 45 in good health and CMV-seropositive.

The DNA reads as follows: TGTGCCAGCAGTGAGGACAGAAACTATGGCTACACCTTC. Its translation reads: CASSEDRNYGYTF. The chain joins TRBV2 to TRBJ1-2; TRBD1 could be the D gene, as 6 bases match. Per the germline V gene, SNHLY is the CDR1 and FYNNEI is the CDR2. From the cysteine through the phenylalanine, the CDR3 covers 13 amino acids. This entry keeps only the CDR3 DNA: 39 bases, framed from base 1. V loses 3 bases, J loses 2 bases, and the germline ends lie 7 bases apart.